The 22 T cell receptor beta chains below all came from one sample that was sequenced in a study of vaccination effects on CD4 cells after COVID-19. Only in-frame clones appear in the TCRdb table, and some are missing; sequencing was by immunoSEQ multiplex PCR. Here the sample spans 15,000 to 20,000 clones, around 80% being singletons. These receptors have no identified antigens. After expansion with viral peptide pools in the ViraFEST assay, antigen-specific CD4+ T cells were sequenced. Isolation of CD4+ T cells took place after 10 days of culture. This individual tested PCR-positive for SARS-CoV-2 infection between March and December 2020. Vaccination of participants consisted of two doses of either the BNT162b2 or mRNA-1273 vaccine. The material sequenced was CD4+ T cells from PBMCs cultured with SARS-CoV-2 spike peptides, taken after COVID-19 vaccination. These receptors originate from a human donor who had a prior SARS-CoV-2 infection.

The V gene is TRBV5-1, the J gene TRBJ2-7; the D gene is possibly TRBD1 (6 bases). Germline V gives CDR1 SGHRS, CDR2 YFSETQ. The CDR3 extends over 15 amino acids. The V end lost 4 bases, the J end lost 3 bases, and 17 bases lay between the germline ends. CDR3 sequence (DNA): TGCGCCAGCAGCATACAACCGGGACACGACTACGAGCAGTACTTC. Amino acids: CASSIQPGHDYEQYF. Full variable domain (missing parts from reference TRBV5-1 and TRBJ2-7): KAGVTQTPRYLIKTRGQQVTLSCSPISGHRSVSWYQQTPGQGLQFLFEYFSETQRNKGNFPGRFSGRQFSNSRSEMNVSTLELGDSALYLCASSIQPGHDYEQYFGPGTRLTVT.

The CDR3 DNA reads TGTGCCAGCAGTTACGAGAAGGAGAGAAATTCACCCCTCCACTTT. Encoded protein: CASSYEKERNSPLHF. The rearrangement links TRBV6-5 to TRBJ1-6; no clear D gene. Trimming shortened V by 2 bases and J by 7 bases, and 12 bases separated the two germline ends. Germline V gene data show CDR1 as MNHEY and CDR2 as SVGAGI. The CDR3 sequence is 15 residues long.

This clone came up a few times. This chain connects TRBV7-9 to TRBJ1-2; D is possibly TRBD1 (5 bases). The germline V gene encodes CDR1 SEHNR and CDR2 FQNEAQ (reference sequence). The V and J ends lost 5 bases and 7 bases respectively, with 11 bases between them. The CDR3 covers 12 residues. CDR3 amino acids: CASSAQDLGYTF. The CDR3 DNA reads TGTGCCAGCAGCGCACAGGACCTTGGCTACACCTTC. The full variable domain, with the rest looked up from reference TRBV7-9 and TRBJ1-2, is DTGVSQNPRHKITKRGQNVTFRCDPISEHNRLYWYRQTLGQGPEFLTYFQNEAQLEKSRLLSDRFSAERPKGSFSTLEIQRTEQGDSAMYLCASSAQDLGYTFGSGTRLTVV.

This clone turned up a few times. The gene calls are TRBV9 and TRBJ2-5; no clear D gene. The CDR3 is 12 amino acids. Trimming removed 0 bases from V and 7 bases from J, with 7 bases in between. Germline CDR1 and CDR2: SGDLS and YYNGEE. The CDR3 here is CASSVADGTQYF. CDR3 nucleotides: TGTGCCAGCAGCGTAGCGGATGGGACCCAGTACTTC.

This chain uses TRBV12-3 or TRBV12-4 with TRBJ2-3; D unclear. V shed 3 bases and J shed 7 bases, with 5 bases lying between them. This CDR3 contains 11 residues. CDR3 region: CASSFFNTQYF. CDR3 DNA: TGTGCCAGCAGTTTTTTCAATACGCAGTATTTT.

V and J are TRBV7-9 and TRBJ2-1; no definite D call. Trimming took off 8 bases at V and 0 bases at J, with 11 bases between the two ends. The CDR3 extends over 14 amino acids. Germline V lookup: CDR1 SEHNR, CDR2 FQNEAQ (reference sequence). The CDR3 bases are TGTGCCAGCCAGAAGACGTCCTCCTACAATGAGCAGTTCTTC. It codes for CASQKTSSYNEQFF.

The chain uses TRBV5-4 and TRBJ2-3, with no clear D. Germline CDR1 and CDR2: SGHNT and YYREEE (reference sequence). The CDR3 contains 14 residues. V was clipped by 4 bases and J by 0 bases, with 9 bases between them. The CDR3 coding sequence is TGTGCCAGCAGCGGGCACCGTAGCACAGATACGCAGTATTTT. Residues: CASSGHRSTDTQYF.

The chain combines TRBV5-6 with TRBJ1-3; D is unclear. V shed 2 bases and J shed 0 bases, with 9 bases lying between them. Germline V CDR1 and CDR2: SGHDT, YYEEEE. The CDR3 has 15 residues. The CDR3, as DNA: TGTGCCAGCAGCTTTCGAGTTAGCTCTGGAAACACCATATATTTT. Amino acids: CASSFRVSSGNTIYF.

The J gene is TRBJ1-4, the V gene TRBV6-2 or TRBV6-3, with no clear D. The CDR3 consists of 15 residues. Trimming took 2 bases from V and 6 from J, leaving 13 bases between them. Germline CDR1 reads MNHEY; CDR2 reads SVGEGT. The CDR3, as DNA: TGTGCCAGCAGTTACGAGGGAGTTCCCGATGAAAAACTGTTTTTT. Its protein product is CASSYEGVPDEKLFF.

CDR3: CASSATSGEGTQYF. DNA for the CDR3: TGCGCCAGCAGTGCGACTAGCGGGGAGGGGACCCAGTACTTC. The J gene is TRBJ2-5, the V gene TRBV10-2, with 11 bases fitting TRBD2. The CDR3 has 14 amino acids. Germline assignment: CDR1 WSHSY and CDR2 SAAADI. Trimming took 4 bases from V and 7 from J; bases not matched to a gene: 5.

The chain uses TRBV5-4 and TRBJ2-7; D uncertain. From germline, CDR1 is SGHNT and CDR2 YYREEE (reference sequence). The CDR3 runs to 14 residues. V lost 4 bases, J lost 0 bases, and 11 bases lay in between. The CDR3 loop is CASSVGLSSYEQYF. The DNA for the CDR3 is TGTGCCAGCAGCGTGGGCCTCAGCTCCTACGAGCAGTACTTC.

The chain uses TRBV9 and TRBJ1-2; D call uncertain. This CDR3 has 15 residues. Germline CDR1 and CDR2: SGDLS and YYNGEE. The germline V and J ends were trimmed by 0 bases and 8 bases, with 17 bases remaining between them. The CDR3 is CASSVESNSPRGYTF. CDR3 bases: TGTGCCAGCAGCGTAGAATCAAACAGCCCACGGGGCTACACCTTC.

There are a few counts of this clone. CDR3 region: CASSKTGSQFYEQYF. Here the CDR3 DNA reads TGTGCCAGCAGCAAAACAGGGTCCCAATTCTACGAGCAGTACTTC. The chain employs TRBV7-3 and TRBJ2-7, with D possibly TRBD1 on 6 matching bases. Germline V CDR1 and CDR2: SGHTA, FQGTGA. This CDR3 has 15 amino acids. V gave up 5 bases and J gave up 3 bases, with 17 bases separating them.

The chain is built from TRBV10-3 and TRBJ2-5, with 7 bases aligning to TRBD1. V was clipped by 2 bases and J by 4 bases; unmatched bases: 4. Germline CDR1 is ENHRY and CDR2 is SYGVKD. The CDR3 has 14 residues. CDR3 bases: TGTGCCATCAGTGAGACAGGGGTGGGAGAGACCCAGTACTTC. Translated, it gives CAISETGVGETQYF.

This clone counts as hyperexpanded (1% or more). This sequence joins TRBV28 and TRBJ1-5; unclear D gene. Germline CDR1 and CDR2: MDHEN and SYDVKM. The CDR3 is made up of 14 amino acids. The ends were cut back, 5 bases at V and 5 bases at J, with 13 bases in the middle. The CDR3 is CASSNADQYQPQHF. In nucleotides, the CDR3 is TGTGCCAGCAGTAACGCCGACCAGTATCAGCCCCAGCATTTT. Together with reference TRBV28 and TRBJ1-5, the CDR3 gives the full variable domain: DVKVTQSSRYLVKRTGEKVFLECVQDMDHENMFWYRQDPGLGLRLIYFSYDVKMKEKGDIPEGYSVSREKKERFSLILESASTNQTSMYLCASSNADQYQPQHFGDGTRLSIL.

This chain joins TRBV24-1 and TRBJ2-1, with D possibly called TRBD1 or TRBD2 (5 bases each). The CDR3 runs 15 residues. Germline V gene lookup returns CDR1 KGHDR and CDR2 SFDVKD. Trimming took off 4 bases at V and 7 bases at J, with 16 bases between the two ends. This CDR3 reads CATSDLGTARNEQFF. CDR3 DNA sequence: TGTGCCACCAGTGACCTGGGGACGGCGAGGAATGAGCAGTTCTTC.

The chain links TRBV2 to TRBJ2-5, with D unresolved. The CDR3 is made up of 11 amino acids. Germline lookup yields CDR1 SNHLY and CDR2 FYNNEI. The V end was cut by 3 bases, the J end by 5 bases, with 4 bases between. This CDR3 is CASSEVETQYF. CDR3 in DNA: TGTGCCAGCAGTGAGGTGGAGACCCAGTACTTC.

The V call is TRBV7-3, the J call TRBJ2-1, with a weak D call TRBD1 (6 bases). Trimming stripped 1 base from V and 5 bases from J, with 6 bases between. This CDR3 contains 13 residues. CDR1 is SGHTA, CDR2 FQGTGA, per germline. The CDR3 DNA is TGTGCCAGCAGCTTAAACAGGGACAATGAGCAGTTCTTC. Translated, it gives CASSLNRDNEQFF.

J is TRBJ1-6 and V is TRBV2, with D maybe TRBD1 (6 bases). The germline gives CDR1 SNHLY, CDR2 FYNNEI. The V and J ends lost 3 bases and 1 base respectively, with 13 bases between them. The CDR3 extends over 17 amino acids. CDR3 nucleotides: TGTGCCAGCAGTGAGGCCCCGCAGGGGTCCTATAATTCACCCCTCCACTTT. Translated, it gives CASSEAPQGSYNSPLHF.

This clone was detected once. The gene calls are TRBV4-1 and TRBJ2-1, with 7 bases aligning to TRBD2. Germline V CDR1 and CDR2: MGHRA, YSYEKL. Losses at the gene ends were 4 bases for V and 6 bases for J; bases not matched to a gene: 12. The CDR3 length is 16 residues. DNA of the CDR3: TGCGCCAGCAGCCCCACCCGAGGAGCGGGAATCAATGAGCAGTTCTTC. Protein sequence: CASSPTRGAGINEQFF.

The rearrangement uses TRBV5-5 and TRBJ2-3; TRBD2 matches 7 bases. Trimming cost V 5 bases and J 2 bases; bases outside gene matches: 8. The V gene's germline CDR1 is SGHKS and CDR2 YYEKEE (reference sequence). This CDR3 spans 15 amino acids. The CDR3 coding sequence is TGTGCCAGCAGTAGGAGCGGGACGATCACAGATACGCAGTATTTT. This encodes CASSRSGTITDTQYF.

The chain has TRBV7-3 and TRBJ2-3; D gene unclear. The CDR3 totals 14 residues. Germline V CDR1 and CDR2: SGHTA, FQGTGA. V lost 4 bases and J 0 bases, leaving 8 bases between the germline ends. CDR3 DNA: TGTGCCAGCAGCTCTACCACTAGCACAGATACGCAGTATTTT. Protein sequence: CASSSTTSTDTQYF.